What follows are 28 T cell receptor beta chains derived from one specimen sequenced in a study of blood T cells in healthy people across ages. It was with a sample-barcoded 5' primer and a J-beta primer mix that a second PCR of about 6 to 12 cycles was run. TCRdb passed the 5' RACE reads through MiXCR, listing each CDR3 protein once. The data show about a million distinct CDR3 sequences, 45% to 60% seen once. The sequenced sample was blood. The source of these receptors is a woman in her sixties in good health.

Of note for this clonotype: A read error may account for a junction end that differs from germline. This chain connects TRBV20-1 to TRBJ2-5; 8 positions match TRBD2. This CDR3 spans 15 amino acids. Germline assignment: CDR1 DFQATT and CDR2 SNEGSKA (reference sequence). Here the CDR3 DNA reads TGCAGTGCAAGAGATTGGGCTAGCGGGTTAGAGACCCAGTACTTC. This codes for CSARDWASGLETQYF.

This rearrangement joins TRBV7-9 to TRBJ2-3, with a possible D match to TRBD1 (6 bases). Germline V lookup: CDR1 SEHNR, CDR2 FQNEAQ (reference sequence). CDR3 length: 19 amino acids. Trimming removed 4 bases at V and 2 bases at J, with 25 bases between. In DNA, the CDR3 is TGTGCCAGCAGCTCAGTCTACAGGGACGGTGTATTCTCCACAGATACGCAGTATTTT. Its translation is CASSSVYRDGVFSTDTQYF. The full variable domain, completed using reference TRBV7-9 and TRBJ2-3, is DTGVSQNPRHKITKRGQNVTFRCDPISEHNRLYWYRQTLGQGPEFLTYFQNEAQLEKSRLLSDRFSAERPKGSFSTLEIQRTEQGDSAMYLCASSSVYRDGVFSTDTQYFGPGTRLTVL.

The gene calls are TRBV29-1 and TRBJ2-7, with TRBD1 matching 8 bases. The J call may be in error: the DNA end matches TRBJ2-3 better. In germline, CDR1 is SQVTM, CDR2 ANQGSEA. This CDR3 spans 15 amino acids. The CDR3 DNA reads TGCAGCGTTGCCCCGACAGGGGCCGTCACAGATACGCAGTATTTT. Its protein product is CSVAPTGAVTDTQYF.

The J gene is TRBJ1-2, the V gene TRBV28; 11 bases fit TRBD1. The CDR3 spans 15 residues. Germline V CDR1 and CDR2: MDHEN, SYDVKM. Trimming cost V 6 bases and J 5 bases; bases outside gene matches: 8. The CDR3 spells CASSRGGTGGYGYTF. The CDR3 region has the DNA TGTGCCAGCAGCCGAGGGGGGACAGGGGGATATGGCTACACCTTC.

CDR3 region: CASSVGTSGRYNEQFF. CDR3 sequence (DNA): TGTGCCAGCAGTGTCGGGACTAGCGGGAGGTACAATGAGCAGTTCTTC. The V and J genes are TRBV27 and TRBJ2-1; TRBD2 agrees at 15 bases. Germline CDR1 MNHEY, CDR2 SMNVEV (reference sequence). The CDR3 has 16 residues. The ends lost 5 bases at V and 4 bases at J; junction bases unmatched: 3.

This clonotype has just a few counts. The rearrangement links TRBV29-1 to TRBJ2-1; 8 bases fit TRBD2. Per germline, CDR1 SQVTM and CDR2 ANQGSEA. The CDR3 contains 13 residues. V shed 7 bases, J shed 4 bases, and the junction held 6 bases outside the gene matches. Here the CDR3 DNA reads TGCAGCGGGTCGGCTAGCGGGTACAATGAGCAGTTCTTC. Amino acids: CSGSASGYNEQFF.

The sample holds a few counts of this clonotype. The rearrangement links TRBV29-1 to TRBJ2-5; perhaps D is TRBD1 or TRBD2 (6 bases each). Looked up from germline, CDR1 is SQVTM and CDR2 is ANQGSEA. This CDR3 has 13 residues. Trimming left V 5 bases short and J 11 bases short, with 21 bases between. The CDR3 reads CSVRRGGFVEQYF. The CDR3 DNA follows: TGCAGCGTTCGCCGAGGGGGGTTCGTGGAGCAGTACTTC. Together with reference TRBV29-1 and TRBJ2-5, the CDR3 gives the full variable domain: SAVISQKPSRDICQRGTSLTIQCQVDSQVTMMFWYRQQPGQSLTLIATANQGSEATYESGFVIDKFPISRPNLTFSTLTVSNMSPEDSSIYLCSVRRGGFVEQYFGPGTRLLVL.

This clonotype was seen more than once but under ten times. The CDR3: CASSSDRGTEAFF. The DNA for the CDR3 is TGCGCCAGCAGCTCGGACAGGGGTACTGAAGCTTTCTTT. This rearrangement joins TRBV5-1 to TRBJ1-1; TRBD1 agrees at 9 bases. With 3 bases clipped from V and 5 bases from J, the junction kept 2 bases outside the gene matches. The CDR3 length is 13 residues. In germline, CDR1 is SGHRS, CDR2 YFSETQ.

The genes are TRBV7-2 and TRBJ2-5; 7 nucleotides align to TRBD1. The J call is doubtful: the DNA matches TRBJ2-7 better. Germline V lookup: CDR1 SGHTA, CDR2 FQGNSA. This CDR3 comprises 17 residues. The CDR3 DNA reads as TGTGCCAGCAGCCGTCAGGGGGTTGACCTTAGCTCCTACGAGCAGTACTTC. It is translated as CASSRQGVDLSSYEQYF.

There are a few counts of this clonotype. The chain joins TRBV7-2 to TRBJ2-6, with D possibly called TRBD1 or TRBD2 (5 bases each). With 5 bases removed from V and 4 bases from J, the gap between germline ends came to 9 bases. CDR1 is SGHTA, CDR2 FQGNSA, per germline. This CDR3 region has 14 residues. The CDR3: CASSRGDGANVLTF. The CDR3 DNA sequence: TGTGCCAGCAGCAGAGGGGACGGGGCCAACGTCCTGACTTTC.

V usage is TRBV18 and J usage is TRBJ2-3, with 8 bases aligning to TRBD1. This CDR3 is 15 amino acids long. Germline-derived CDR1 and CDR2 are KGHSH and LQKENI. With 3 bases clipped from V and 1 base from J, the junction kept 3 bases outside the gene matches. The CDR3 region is CASSPYRGGTDTQYF. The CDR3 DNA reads TGTGCCAGCTCACCCTACAGGGGGGGCACAGATACGCAGTATTTT. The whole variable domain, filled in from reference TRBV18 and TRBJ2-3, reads NAGVMQNPRHLVRRRGQEARLRCSPMKGHSHVYWYRQLPEEGLKFMVYLQKENIIDESGMPKERFSAEFPKEGPSILRIQQVVRGDSAAYFCASSPYRGGTDTQYFGPGTRLTVL.

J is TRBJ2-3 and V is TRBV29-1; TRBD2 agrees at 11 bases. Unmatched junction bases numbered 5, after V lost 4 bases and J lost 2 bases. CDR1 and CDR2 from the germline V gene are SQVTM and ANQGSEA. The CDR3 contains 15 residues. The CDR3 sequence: CSVAGTSGPTDTQYF. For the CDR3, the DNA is TGCAGCGTTGCAGGGACTAGCGGACCCACAGATACGCAGTATTTT.

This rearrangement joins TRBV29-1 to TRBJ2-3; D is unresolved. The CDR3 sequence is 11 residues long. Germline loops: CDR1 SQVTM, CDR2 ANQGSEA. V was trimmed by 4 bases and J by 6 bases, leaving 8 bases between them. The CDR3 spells CSVGSGDTQYF. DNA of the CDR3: TGCAGCGTTGGGAGTGGCGATACGCAGTATTTT.

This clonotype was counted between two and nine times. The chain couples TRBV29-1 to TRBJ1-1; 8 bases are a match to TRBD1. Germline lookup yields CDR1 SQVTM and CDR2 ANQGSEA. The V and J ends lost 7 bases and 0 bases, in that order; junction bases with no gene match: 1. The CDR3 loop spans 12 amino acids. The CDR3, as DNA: TGCAGCGAGACAGGGGTGAACACTGAAGCTTTCTTT. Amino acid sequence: CSETGVNTEAFF.

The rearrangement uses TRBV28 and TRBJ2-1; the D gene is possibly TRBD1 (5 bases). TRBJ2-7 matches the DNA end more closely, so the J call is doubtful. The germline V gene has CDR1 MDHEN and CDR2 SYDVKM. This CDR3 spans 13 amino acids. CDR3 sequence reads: CASSRQFYNEQYF. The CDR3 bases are TGTGCCAGCAGCCGACAGTTCTACAATGAGCAGTACTTC.

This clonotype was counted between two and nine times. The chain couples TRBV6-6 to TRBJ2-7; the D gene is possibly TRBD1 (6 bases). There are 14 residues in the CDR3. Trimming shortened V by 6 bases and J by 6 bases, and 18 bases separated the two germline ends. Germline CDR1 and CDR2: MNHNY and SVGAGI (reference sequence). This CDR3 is CASRSFVTGTEQYF. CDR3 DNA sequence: TGTGCCAGCAGGTCTTTCGTAACAGGGACCGAGCAGTACTTC.

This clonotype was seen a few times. The CDR3 DNA follows: TGCGCCAGCAGCCAAGAGGCCCCCAGCGACTCCGCGCAGTTCTTC. Translation: CASSQEAPSDSAQFF. The chain is built from TRBV4-1 and TRBJ2-1; the D is unclear. Germline V gene lookup returns CDR1 MGHRA and CDR2 YSYEKL. CDR3 size: 15 residues. Trimming cost V 0 bases and J 12 bases, with 18 bases left between them.

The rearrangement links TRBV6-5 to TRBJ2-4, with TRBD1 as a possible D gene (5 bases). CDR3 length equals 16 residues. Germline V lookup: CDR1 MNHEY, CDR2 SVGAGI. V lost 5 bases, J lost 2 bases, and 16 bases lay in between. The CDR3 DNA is TGTGCCAGCAGTCTGCGAGGTCAGGGTACCAAAAACATTCAGTACTTC. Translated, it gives CASSLRGQGTKNIQYF.

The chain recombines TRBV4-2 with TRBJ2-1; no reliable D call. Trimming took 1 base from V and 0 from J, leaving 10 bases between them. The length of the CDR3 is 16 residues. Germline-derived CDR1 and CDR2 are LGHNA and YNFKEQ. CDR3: CASSQVLGGSYNEQFF. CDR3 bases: TGTGCCAGCAGCCAAGTCCTAGGTGGCTCCTACAATGAGCAGTTCTTC.

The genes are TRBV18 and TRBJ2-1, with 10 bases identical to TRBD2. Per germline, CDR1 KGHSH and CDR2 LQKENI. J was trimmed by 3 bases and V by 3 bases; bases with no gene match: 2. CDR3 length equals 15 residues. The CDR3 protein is CASSPGLAIYNEQFF. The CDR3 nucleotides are TGTGCCAGCTCACCGGGACTAGCGATCTACAATGAGCAGTTCTTC. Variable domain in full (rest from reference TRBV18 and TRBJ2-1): NAGVMQNPRHLVRRRGQEARLRCSPMKGHSHVYWYRQLPEEGLKFMVYLQKENIIDESGMPKERFSAEFPKEGPSILRIQQVVRGDSAAYFCASSPGLAIYNEQFFGPGTRLTVL.

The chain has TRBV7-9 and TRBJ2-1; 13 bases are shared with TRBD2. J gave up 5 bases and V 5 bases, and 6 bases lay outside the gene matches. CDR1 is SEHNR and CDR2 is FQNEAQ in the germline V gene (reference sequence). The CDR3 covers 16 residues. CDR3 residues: CASSVPGLAGNNEQFF. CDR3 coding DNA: TGTGCCAGCAGCGTTCCGGGACTAGCGGGAAACAATGAGCAGTTCTTC.

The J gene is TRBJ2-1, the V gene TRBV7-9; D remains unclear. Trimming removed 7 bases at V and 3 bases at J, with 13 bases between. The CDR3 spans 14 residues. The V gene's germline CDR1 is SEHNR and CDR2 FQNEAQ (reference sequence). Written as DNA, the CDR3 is TGTGCCAGCACCAAAGCCACGGTCTACAATGAGCAGTTCTTC. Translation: CASTKATVYNEQFF.

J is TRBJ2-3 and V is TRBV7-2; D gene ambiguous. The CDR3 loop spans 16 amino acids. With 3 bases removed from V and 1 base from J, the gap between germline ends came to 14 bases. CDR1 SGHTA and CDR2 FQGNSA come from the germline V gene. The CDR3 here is CASSFPPDLGTDTQYF. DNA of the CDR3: TGTGCCAGCAGCTTCCCCCCGGACCTCGGCACAGATACGCAGTATTTT.

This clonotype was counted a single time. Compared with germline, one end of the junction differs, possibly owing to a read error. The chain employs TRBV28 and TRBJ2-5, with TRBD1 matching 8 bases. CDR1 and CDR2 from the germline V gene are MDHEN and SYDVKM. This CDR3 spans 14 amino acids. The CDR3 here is CAGSRDRTEETQYF. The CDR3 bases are TGTGCCGGCAGCCGGGACAGGACGGAAGAGACCCAGTACTTC.

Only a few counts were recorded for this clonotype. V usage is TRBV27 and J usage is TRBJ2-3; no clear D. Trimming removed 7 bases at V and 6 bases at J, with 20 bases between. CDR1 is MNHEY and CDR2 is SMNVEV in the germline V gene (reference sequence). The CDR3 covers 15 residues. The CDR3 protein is CASTPLAAARDTQYF. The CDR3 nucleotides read TGTGCCAGCACCCCCCTGGCGGCTGCGAGGGATACGCAGTATTTT.

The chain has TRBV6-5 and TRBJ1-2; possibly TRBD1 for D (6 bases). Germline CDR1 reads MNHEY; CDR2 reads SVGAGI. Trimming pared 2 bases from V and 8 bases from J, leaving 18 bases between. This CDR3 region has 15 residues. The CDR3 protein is CASSYLPQGLEGYTF. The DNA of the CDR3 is TGTGCCAGCAGTTACCTCCCACAGGGTTTAGAAGGCTACACCTTC.

In DNA form, the CDR3 reads TGTGCCAGCACCAGGCCCTCCTACGAGCAGTACTTC. Translating gives CASTRPSYEQYF. This chain links TRBV27 with TRBJ2-7; no definite D call. This CDR3 comprises 12 residues. CDR1 MNHEY and CDR2 SMNVEV come from the germline V gene (reference sequence). Trimming took off 7 bases at V and 0 bases at J, with 7 bases between the two ends.

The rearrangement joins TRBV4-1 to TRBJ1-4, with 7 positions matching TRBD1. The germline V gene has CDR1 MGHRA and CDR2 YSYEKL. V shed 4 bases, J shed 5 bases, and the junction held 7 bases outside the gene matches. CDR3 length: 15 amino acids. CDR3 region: CASSPLTGWNEKLFF. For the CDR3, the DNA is TGCGCCAGCAGCCCCCTGACAGGGTGGAATGAAAAACTGTTTTTT.